This TCR beta chain was identified in a study of a mutant IDH1 vaccine in newly diagnosed glioma. Study-level background: The treated population exhibited a male proportion of roughly 62%, a female proportion of about 38%, and a mean age of about 40 years. Before enrollment, the patients had been treated with radiotherapy alone, temozolomide alone, or both together. Most of them had received both. Points from the study as a whole: Shifts in the top peripheral T cell clonotypes seemed unrelated to pseudoprogression.

Noted time point: baseline, week 1 (first vaccination visit). Treatment specified: pre-vaccination baseline after standard-of-care therapy. CDR3 length: 16 amino acids. Trimming removed 1 base from V and 1 base from J; junction bases left unmatched: 3. The germline V gene encodes CDR1 LGHNA and CDR2 YNFKEQ. Comments on this clone: The antigen remains unidentified.

Using immunoSEQ multiplex PCR, the repertoire was profiled, and TCRdb retains in-frame clones only, with some absent. This sample carries under 90,000 clones, about four fifths of them seen once, and the ten largest clones take around 8.8%. The sequence was obtained from a man aged 45-65 years with glioma. This rearrangement joins TRBV4-2 to TRBJ2-5; 10 bases match TRBD2. The specimen comprised PBMCs, sampled from a glioma patient treated with radiotherapy, temozolomide or both. As DNA, the CDR3 is TGTGCCAGCAGCCAAGCGAGCGGGGGGGCCCAAGAGACCCAGTACTTC. Translated: CASSQASGGAQETQYF.